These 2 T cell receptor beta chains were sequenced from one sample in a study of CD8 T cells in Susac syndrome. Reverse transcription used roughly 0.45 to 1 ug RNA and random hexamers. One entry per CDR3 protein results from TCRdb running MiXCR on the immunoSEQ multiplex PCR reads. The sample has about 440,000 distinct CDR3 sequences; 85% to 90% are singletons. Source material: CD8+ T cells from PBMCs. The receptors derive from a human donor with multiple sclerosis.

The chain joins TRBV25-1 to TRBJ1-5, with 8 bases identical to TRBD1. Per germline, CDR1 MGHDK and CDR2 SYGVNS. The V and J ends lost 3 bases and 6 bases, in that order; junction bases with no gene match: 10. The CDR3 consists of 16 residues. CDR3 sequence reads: CASSDLDREDGQPQHF. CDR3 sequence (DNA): TGTGCCAGCAGTGATTTGGACAGGGAAGATGGTCAGCCCCAGCATTTT.

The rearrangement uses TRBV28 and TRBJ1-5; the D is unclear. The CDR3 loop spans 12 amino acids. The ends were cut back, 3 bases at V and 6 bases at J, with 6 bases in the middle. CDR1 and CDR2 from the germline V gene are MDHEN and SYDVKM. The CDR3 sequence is CASSFPAQPQHF. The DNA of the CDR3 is TGTGCCAGCAGTTTCCCAGCTCAGCCCCAGCATTTT. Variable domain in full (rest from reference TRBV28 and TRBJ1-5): DVKVTQSSRYLVKRTGEKVFLECVQDMDHENMFWYRQDPGLGLRLIYFSYDVKMKEKGDIPEGYSVSREKKERFSLILESASTNQTSMYLCASSFPAQPQHFGDGTRLSIL.